Here is one T cell receptor beta chain with its context. Its cognate antigen has yet to be identified. The record has no base qualities; no much larger clone is one base away. The record originates from a study of blood T cell repertoires in COVID-19 (dated by TCRdb to the early 2020s). With respect to the entire study: Samples from collaborators originated in the United States, Italy and Spain and spanned both the acute and convalescent phases of COVID-19. The repertoires were released in a freely available public database meant as a resource for research on the immune response to SARS-CoV-2. A de-identified subject ID, COVID-19 status, age in years and sex were almost always included in the sample metadata. Where available, HLA class I and class II types were taken from metadata supplied by the sample provider and were not determined by assay-based typing. Deeply sampled blood TCRbeta repertoires from subjects exposed to, actively infected with, or recovered from COVID-19 were included in the dataset. The prospective study material was composed of cDNA or gDNA derived from T cells, B-cell-depleted T cells, or PBMCs. Samples were obtained from the ongoing ImmuneRACE study (first 160 participants) and from roughly 1,300 subjects provided by 6 global collaborators.

The collaborating institutions used their own protocols to collect whole blood in K2EDTA tubes. Collaborator samples were shipped for TCRbeta analysis as frozen whole blood, isolated PBMCs, or DNA extracted from either sample type. TCRbeta CDR3 regions were amplified from genomic DNA by means of the immunoSEQ Assay, a bias-controlled multiplex PCR. Under the source paper's analysis protocol: Within the assay, amplification of reference gene primers was used to estimate how many nucleated cells each sample contained. To quantify the absolute abundance of each unique TCRbeta CDR3 rearrangement, sequence reads were collapsed and filtered. For each sample, productive Simpson clonality was calculated as the square root of Simpson's diversity index over productive rearrangements. TCRdb holds this immuneACCESS table with in-frame rearrangements only. Some clones are missing; in checked studies, unresolved V genes explain under half, and the rest has no known cause. D and trimming come from the DNA, and the V and J calls and clone size come from that table. Recorded for this sample are under 85,000 clones; nearly 90% of them occurred a single time. In total, the top ten clones hold approximately 5.3% of the sample.

Trimming takes 6 bases off V and 1 base off J; junction bases not matched to a gene: 9. The CDR3 starts with the cysteine, ends with the phenylalanine, and has 14 residues. Only the CDR3 DNA is retained, 42 bases long and in frame from the first base. The germline V gene sets CDR1 to SQVTM and CDR2 to ANQGSEA. What the work shows at the level of the full study, not this receptor alone: The quantity of clinical and demographic metadata differed by source and by participant and was supplied without curation.

The sequence came from a man in his fifties with acute or convalescent COVID-19. Here the chain combines TRBV29-1 and TRBJ2-7; a stretch of 7 junction bases matches TRBD1. The sequenced sample consisted of peripheral blood. The CDR3 reads as follows: CSVAPRGLSYEQYF. The DNA is TGCAGCGTGGCCCCCAGGGGGTTGTCCTACGAGCAGTACTTC.